The clone carrying this T cell receptor beta chain was observed a few times. The data originate from a study of T cells in Graves' hyperthyroidism and ophthalmopathy. It was RNA transcripts that yielded the amplified TCR beta CDR3 regions. RT-PCR in the first round (using the HTBI primer set) targeted the TCR CDR3. TCRdb analysed the multiplex PCR reads with MiXCR anew, one entry per CDR3 protein. The sample lists approximately 720,000 distinct CDR3 sequences; under 20% were seen once. The source material was blood. The receptor comes from a woman between 50 and 59 years old with Graves' hyperthyroidism that later progressed to Graves' ophthalmopathy.

CDR3 amino acids: CASSYSNRGQGETQYF. For the CDR3, the DNA is TGTGCCAGCAGTTACTCGAACAGGGGGCAGGGGGAGACCCAGTACTTC. This chain links TRBV6-5 with TRBJ2-5; 9 bases fit TRBD1. This CDR3 has 16 residues. Germline CDR1 MNHEY, CDR2 SVGAGI. V shed 0 bases and J 5 bases; nucleotides not matched to a gene: 7.